This T cell receptor beta chain was captured in a study of T cell clonality in common variable immunodeficiency. General observations from the study: Compared with healthy controls, CVID subjects showed increased TCRbeta clonality, mostly in about a third. Fewer deletions and N-nucleotide insertions were reportedly seen in common variable immunodeficiency TCR beta sequences.

Clones were read by immunoSEQ multiplex PCR, and TCRdb kept only the in-frame ones, dropping some. The record shows 20,000 to 25,000 clones for this sample, with no singletons present. Germline V gene data show CDR1 as SGHTA and CDR2 as FQGNSA. The J segment lost 7 bases and the V segment lost 5 bases, leaving 9 bases of the junction unmatched. This CDR3 is 14 amino acids long. There are many counts of this clone. Its specificity is not known. The CDR3 end lies 3 residues beyond the end of the read and is filled in from the germline J gene. The V call is TRBV7-2, the J call TRBJ1-2, with 8 bases aligning to TRBD1. The clonotype was recovered from a human donor with common variable immunodeficiency. Sequencing was carried out using peripheral blood mononuclear cells. The sequenced part of the CDR3 DNA is TGTGCCAGCAGCCCAGCGAGGACAGGGTTTGGC. Translated: CASSPARTGFG. The full CDR3 is CASSPARTGFGYTF.